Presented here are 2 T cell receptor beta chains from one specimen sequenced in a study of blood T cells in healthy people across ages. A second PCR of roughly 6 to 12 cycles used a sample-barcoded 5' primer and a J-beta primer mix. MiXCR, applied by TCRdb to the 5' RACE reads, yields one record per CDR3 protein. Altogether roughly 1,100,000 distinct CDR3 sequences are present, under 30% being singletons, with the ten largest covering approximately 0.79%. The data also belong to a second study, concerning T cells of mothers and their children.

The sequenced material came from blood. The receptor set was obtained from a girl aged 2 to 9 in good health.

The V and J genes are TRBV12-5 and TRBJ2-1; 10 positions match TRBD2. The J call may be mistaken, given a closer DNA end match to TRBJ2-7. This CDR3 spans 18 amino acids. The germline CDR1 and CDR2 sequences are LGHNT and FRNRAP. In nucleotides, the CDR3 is TGTGCTAGTGGTTTGATACGCAAGAGCGGGGGGGATACCTACGAGCAGTACTTC. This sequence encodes CASGLIRKSGGDTYEQYF.

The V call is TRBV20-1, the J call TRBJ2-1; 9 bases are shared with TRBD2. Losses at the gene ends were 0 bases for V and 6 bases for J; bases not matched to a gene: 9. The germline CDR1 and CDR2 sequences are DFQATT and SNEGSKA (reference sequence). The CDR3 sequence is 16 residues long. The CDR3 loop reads CSARERRGGLFNEQFF. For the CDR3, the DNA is TGCAGTGCTAGAGAAAGGCGGGGGGGCCTTTTCAATGAGCAGTTCTTC.